Below, 3 T cell receptor beta chains from the same sample are listed, as sequenced in a study of identical twins. Each CDR3 protein gets one entry after TCRdb re-called the 5' RACE reads with MiXCR. The data show about 1.7 million distinct CDR3 sequences, about 30% seen once. The specimen was cord blood. These receptors were taken from a newborn girl in good health.

The gene calls are TRBV6-6 and TRBJ2-7, with 9 bases matching TRBD2. CDR1 is MNHNY, CDR2 SVGAGI, per germline (reference sequence). J was trimmed by 8 bases and V by 7 bases; bases with no gene match: 18. This CDR3 has 16 residues. CDR3 nucleotide sequence: TGTGCCAGCACCGGGGCCCCAGCGGGGGGTACGGACAAGCAGTACTTC. It translates to CASTGAPAGGTDKQYF.

The rearrangement uses TRBV20-1 and TRBJ2-2; perhaps D is TRBD1 or TRBD2 (5 bases each). This CDR3 region has 14 residues. Looked up from germline, CDR1 is DFQATT and CDR2 is SNEGSKA (reference sequence). V dropped 4 bases and J dropped 3 bases, with 12 bases sitting between them. CDR3 sequence reads: CSAIPGTYTGELFF. The CDR3 DNA is TGCAGTGCTATCCCGGGGACCTACACCGGGGAGCTGTTTTTT.

This CDR3 is CASSVYSVAGGRAKNIQYF. DNA of the CDR3: TGCGCCAGCAGCGTTTACTCCGTGGCGGGGGGCCGAGCCAAAAACATTCAGTACTTC. This sequence joins TRBV5-1 and TRBJ2-4; 8 positions agree with TRBD2. The CDR3 contains 19 residues. Germline V gene data show CDR1 as SGHRS and CDR2 as YFSETQ. With V trimmed by 4 bases and J by 0 bases, 15 bases remained unmatched.